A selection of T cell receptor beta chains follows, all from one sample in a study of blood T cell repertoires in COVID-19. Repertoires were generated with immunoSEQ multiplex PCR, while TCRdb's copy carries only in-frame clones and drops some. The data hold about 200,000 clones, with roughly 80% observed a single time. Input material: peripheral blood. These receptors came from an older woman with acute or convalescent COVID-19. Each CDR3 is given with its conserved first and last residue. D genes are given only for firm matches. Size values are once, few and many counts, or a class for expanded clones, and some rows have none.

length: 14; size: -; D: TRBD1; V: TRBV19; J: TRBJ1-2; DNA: TGTGCCAGTAGTACACCGCGACAGGGAAGTGGCTACACCTTC; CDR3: CASSTPRQGSGYTF
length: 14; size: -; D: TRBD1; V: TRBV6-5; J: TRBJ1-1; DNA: TGTGCCAGCAGTTCCCGGACAGGGGGCACTGAAGCTTTCTTT; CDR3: CASSSRTGGTEAFF
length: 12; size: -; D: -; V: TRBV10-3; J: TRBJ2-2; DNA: TGTGCCATCAGTGCCGACACCGGGGAGCTGTTTTTT; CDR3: CAISADTGELFF
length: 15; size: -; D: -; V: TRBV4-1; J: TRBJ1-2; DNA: TGCGCCAGCAGCCAAGACAGCCCTCCATCGGGAGGCTACACCTTC; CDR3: CASSQDSPPSGGYTF
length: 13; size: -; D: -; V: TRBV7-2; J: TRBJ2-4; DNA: TGTGCCAGCACCCTGTCTGAGGGAAACATTCAGTACTTC; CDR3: CASTLSEGNIQYF
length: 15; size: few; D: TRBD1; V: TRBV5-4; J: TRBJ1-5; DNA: TGTGCCAGCAGCTTACAGGGGATGGGCAATCAGCCCCAGCATTTT; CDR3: CASSLQGMGNQPQHF
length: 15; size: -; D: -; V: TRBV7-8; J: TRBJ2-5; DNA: TGTGCCAGCAGCTTAGTTGGGGGCAGGGAAGAGACCCAGTACTTC; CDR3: CASSLVGGREETQYF
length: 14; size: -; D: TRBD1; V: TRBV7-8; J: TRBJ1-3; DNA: TGTGCCAGCAGCGTACAGGGGGCCATGGACACCATATATTTT; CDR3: CASSVQGAMDTIYF
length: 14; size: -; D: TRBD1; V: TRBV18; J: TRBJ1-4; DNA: TGTGCCAGCTCCCCGGGACAGGGTAGAGAAAAACTGTTTTTT; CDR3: CASSPGQGREKLFF
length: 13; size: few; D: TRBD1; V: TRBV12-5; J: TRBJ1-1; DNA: TGTGCTAGTGGTCGGGACAGCTTCACTGAAGCTTTCTTT; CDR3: CASGRDSFTEAFF
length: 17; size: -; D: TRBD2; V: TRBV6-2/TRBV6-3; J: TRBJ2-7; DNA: TGTGCCAGCAGTGCAGAGCCTAGCGGGGGGGCCATCGACGAGCAGTACTTC; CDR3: CASSAEPSGGAIDEQYF
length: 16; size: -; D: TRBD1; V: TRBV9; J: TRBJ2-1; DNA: TGTGCCAGCAGCGATGATAACCCGGGACAGAACAATGAGCAGTTCTTC; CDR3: CASSDDNPGQNNEQFF
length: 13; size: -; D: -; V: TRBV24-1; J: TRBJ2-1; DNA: TGTGCCACCAACGGCAGGCAGAACAATGAGCAGTTCTTC; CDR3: CATNGRQNNEQFF
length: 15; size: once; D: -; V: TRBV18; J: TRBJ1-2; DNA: TGTGCCAGCTCACCACAAGGCAGGGAGGACTATGGCTACACCTTC; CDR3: CASSPQGREDYGYTF
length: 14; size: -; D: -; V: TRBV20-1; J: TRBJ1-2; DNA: TGCAGTGCTAGTAATAACAGGGAAGAAGGTGGCTACACCTTC; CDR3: CSASNNREEGGYTF
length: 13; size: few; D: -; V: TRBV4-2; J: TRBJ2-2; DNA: TGTGCCAGCAGCCAAGTATTGTCCGGGGAGCTGTTTTTT; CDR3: CASSQVLSGELFF
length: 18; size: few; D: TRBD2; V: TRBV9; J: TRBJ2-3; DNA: TGTGCCAGCAGCGTTGGGCTAGCGGGACTTGCTAGCACAGATACGCAGTATTTT; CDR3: CASSVGLAGLASTDTQYF